These 9 T cell receptor beta chains were all obtained from the same sample, sequenced in a study of post-analysis software for immune sequencing data. Points from the study as a whole: Patients had higher frequencies than controls of roughly 5 TRBV segments, including TRBV5-6, TRBV5-1 and TRBV20-1.

Which antigens these TCRs recognize remains unknown. TCR beta libraries were prepared from cDNA with unique molecular identifiers. TCRdb re-derived calls from the PCR reads in MiXCR, one entry per CDR3 protein. The sample has hundreds of thousands of distinct CDR3 sequences, 44% seen once. Sequencing was carried out using blood. The source is a girl between 5 and 17 years old with multiple sclerosis.

The chain carries TRBV10-2 and TRBJ1-2, with no clear D. The CDR3 length is 14 residues. V lost 0 bases and J lost 0, with 5 bases in between. From germline, CDR1 is WSHSY and CDR2 SAAADI. This CDR3 reads CASSESATNYGYTF. DNA of the CDR3: TGCGCCAGCAGTGAGTCAGCCACTAACTATGGCTACACCTTC.

The genes are TRBV6-6 and TRBJ1-1; possible D gene TRBD1, 5 bases. There are 14 residues in the CDR3. CDR1 MNHNY and CDR2 SVGAGI come from the germline V gene (reference sequence). V was cut by 5 bases and J by 1 base, with 11 bases left in between. The CDR3 DNA reads as TGTGCCAGCAGTGCCTACACAGGGAACACTGAAGCTTTCTTT. Translated, it gives CASSAYTGNTEAFF.

The table lists this clonotype with a few counts. The genes are TRBV9 and TRBJ2-7, with D unresolved. V lost 3 bases and J 2 bases, leaving 12 bases between the germline ends. This CDR3 has 14 residues. The germline CDR1 and CDR2 sequences are SGDLS and YYNGEE. The DNA for the CDR3 is TGTGCCAGCAGCGCCGAACAGATGACCTACGAGCAGTACTTC. Amino acid sequence: CASSAEQMTYEQYF.

Worth noting for this clonotype: Germline is not matched at one junction end, which may reflect a read error. The chain links TRBV14 to TRBJ1-5; no definite D call. There are 12 residues in the CDR3. The germline gives CDR1 SGHDN, CDR2 FVKESK. CDR3 coding DNA: TGTGCCGGCAGCCAAGAAGGCCAGCCCCAGCATTTT. It encodes CAGSQEGQPQHF.

This rearrangement joins TRBV5-6 to TRBJ1-1; D unresolved. Trimming removed 0 bases at V and 7 bases at J, with 13 bases between. CDR3 size: 14 residues. CDR1 and CDR2 from the germline V gene are SGHDT and YYEEEE. CDR3 coding DNA: TGTGCCAGCAGCTTGGACCAGTATTCGGGTGAAGCTTTCTTT. Amino acids: CASSLDQYSGEAFF. The full variable domain, completed using reference TRBV5-6 and TRBJ1-1, is DAGVTQSPTHLIKTRGQQVTLRCSPKSGHDTVSWYQQALGQGPQFIFQYYEEEERQRGNFPDRFSGHQFPNYSSELNVNALLLGDSALYLCASSLDQYSGEAFFGQGTRLTVV.

The V call is TRBV27, the J call TRBJ2-3, with 12 bases identical to TRBD1. V lost 5 bases, J lost 4 bases, and 7 bases stayed unmatched. Germline assignment: CDR1 MNHEY and CDR2 SMNVEV (reference sequence). CDR3 length: 16 amino acids. CDR3 region: CASSPRDRGRPDTQYF. In DNA form, the CDR3 reads TGTGCCAGCAGTCCCCGGGACAGGGGGCGCCCAGATACGCAGTATTTT.

The chain links TRBV7-9 to TRBJ2-7; 9 nucleotides line up with TRBD2. The CDR3 is made up of 15 amino acids. Losses at the gene ends were 6 bases for V and 3 bases for J; bases not matched to a gene: 9. CDR1 is SEHNR and CDR2 is FQNEAQ in the germline V gene (reference sequence). The CDR3 DNA sequence: TGTGCCAGCAGACCGGGACTAGCTGAAAACTACGAGCAGTACTTC. The encoded protein is CASRPGLAENYEQYF.

The chain uses TRBV21-1 and TRBJ1-2; the table's D call TRBD1 went unverified against the DNA. TRBV21-1 is a listed pseudogene. CDR3 length equals 14 residues. The CDR3 sequence: CASTLRTGNGGYTF. CDR3 nucleotide sequence: TGTGCCAGCACCCTACGGACAGGGAATGGTGGCTACACCTTC.

The chain links TRBV4-1 to TRBJ2-7; perhaps TRBD1 as D (5 bases). V was pared by 2 bases and J by 0 bases, with 14 bases between. This CDR3 is built from 16 residues. Germline V CDR1 and CDR2: MGHRA, YSYEKL. CDR3 in amino acids: CASSQTSLTVSYEQYF. CDR3 bases: TGCGCCAGCAGCCAAACATCGCTGACAGTCTCCTACGAGCAGTACTTC.